Each of the 24 T cell receptor beta chains below was sequenced from the same sample in a study of cytomegalovirus exposure and HLA in healthy donors (TCRdb year 2017). The library was generated by the immunoSEQ multiplex PCR assay. As stored in TCRdb, this immuneACCESS dataset retains in-frame rearrangements with V and J assigned. A fraction of the clones does not appear; measured against another copy, unresolved V genes explain less than half of the discrepancy, and the remainder lacks a known reason. This sample has over 200,000 clones in its table, and 70% to 90% of those were observed once. The ten top clones hold about 2.7% of the sample. Sequenced input: PBMCs. The origin of the receptors is a woman under 30 in good health and CMV-seronegative.

This chain links TRBV27 with TRBJ2-4; 7 bases align to TRBD2. Germline V gene data show CDR1 as MNHEY and CDR2 as SMNVEV (reference sequence). The ends lost 6 bases at V and 0 bases at J; junction bases unmatched: 5. The CDR3 loop spans 15 amino acids. The DNA of the CDR3 is TGTGCCAGCAGCGAATGGGGGGGAGCCAAAAACATTCAGTACTTC. Protein sequence: CASSEWGGAKNIQYF.

The rearrangement uses TRBV2 and TRBJ2-7, with TRBD2 as a possible D gene (5 bases). Per germline, CDR1 SNHLY and CDR2 FYNNEI. The V gene lost 6 bases and the J gene lost 1 base, with 10 bases spanning the gap. CDR3 length: 13 amino acids. The CDR3 is CASRASRSYEQYF. The CDR3 bases are TGTGCCAGCAGGGCTAGCCGATCCTACGAGCAGTACTTC. Looking up the rest from reference TRBV2 and TRBJ2-7 gives the full variable domain: EPEVTQTPSHQVTQMGQEVILRCVPISNHLYFYWYRQILGQKVEFLVSFYNNEISEKSEIFDDQFSVERPDGSNFTLKIRSTKLEDSAMYFCASRASRSYEQYFGPGTRLTVT.

V usage is TRBV7-2 and J usage is TRBJ2-7; the D gene is possibly TRBD1 (6 bases). This CDR3 has 13 residues. V was cut by 8 bases and J by 5 bases, with 16 bases left in between. The germline CDR1 and CDR2 sequences are SGHTA and FQGNSA. CDR3: CASGSAGVHEQYF. CDR3 nucleotides: TGTGCCAGCGGTAGTGCAGGGGTCCACGAGCAGTACTTC.

The chain recombines TRBV28 with TRBJ1-5, with a tentative D call TRBD1 (5 bases). The germline V gene has CDR1 MDHEN and CDR2 SYDVKM. The CDR3 contains 17 residues. V was clipped by 1 base and J by 3 bases, with 16 bases between them. The CDR3 DNA reads as TGTGCCAGCAGTTTATCGCGGGGGGGGTCCTACAATCAGCCCCAGCATTTT. Its translation: CASSLSRGGSYNQPQHF.

This rearrangement joins TRBV13 to TRBJ2-7; TRBD2 agrees at 8 bases. Trimming at V came to 0 bases and at J to 3 bases, leaving 1 base not matched to a gene. Germline CDR1 and CDR2: PRHDT and FYEKMQ (reference sequence). The CDR3 is 14 amino acids. The CDR3 sequence: CASSLGTSDYEQYF. Here the CDR3 DNA reads TGTGCCAGCAGCTTAGGGACTAGCGACTACGAGCAGTACTTC.

This chain joins TRBV19 and TRBJ2-3, with 15 bases that match TRBD2. Losses at the gene ends were 3 bases for V and 9 bases for J; bases not matched to a gene: 4. Germline CDR1 and CDR2: LNHDA and SQIVND (reference sequence). The length of the CDR3 is 15 residues. Here the CDR3 reads CASSMGLAGGSTQYF. Here the CDR3 DNA reads TGTGCCAGTAGTATGGGACTAGCGGGAGGCTCGACGCAGTATTTT.

The chain links TRBV27 to TRBJ1-1, with D perhaps TRBD1 (6 bases). This CDR3 region has 16 residues. The V end lost 5 bases, the J end lost 8 bases, and 24 bases lay between the germline ends. Germline V gene sequence: CDR1 MNHEY, CDR2 SMNVEV (reference sequence). CDR3: CASSQLRTEGLDEAFF. Written as DNA, the CDR3 is TGTGCCAGCAGTCAACTCAGGACAGAAGGGCTCGACGAAGCTTTCTTT.

The chain uses TRBV28 and TRBJ2-7; 9 nucleotides align to TRBD2. Looked up from germline, CDR1 is MDHEN and CDR2 is SYDVKM. The CDR3 is 14 amino acids. Trimming cost V 7 bases and J 7 bases; bases outside gene matches: 11. CDR3 nucleotide sequence: TGTGCCAGCAATTCAGGGGCTAGCGGGAAGGAGCAGTACTTC. It yields the protein CASNSGASGKEQYF.

With respect to this clone: At one end the junction does not follow the germline gene, possibly because of a read error. The gene calls are TRBV7-2 and TRBJ1-1; tentatively, D is TRBD1 (5 bases). This CDR3 is 14 amino acids long. CDR1 and CDR2 (germline): SGHTA, FQGNSA. The CDR3 loop is CASSLVSSGGAEEF. The CDR3 DNA reads TGTGCCAGCAGCTTAGTGTCTTCGGGGGGAGCCGAAGAATTT.

The V call is TRBV5-5, the J call TRBJ1-4, with TRBD1 matching over 9 bases. Germline V gives CDR1 SGHKS, CDR2 YYEKEE (reference sequence). The CDR3 has 17 residues. The V segment lost 0 bases and the J segment 7 bases; nucleotides outside the gene matches: 10. CDR3 DNA: TGTGCCAGCAGCTTGGAGATGGACAGGGGAGTCCGTGAAAAACTGTTTTTT. It is translated as CASSLEMDRGVREKLFF. Looking up the rest from reference TRBV5-5 and TRBJ1-4 gives the full variable domain: DAGVTQSPTHLIKTRGQQVTLRCSPISGHKSVSWYQQVLGQGPQFIFQYYEKEERGRGNFPDRFSARQFPNYSSELNVNALLLGDSALYLCASSLEMDRGVREKLFFGSGTQLSVL.

The V call is TRBV9, the J call TRBJ1-1, with a possible D match to TRBD1 (6 bases). The CDR3 covers 12 residues. Trimming left V 3 bases short and J 11 bases short, with 14 bases between. Germline values: CDR1 SGDLS, CDR2 YYNGEE. This CDR3 reads CASSGGGSRAFF. DNA of the CDR3: TGTGCCAGCAGCGGAGGGGGTTCGCGGGCTTTCTTT.

This clone was counted a single time. The chain uses TRBV28 and TRBJ2-7, with TRBD2 identical over 7 bases. The germline gives CDR1 MDHEN, CDR2 SYDVKM. This CDR3 contains 19 residues. After removal of 5 bases from V and 2 bases from J, the junction contained 21 bases not matched to a gene. The CDR3 nucleotides are TGTGCCAGCAGTCCGGCATCAGGTACGGTGAGCGGGACGACCTACGAGCAGTACTTC. It yields the protein CASSPASGTVSGTTYEQYF.

The chain combines TRBV11-1 with TRBJ2-5; the match to TRBD1 covers 10 bases. The V and J ends lost 8 bases and 5 bases, in that order; junction bases with no gene match: 2. The V gene's germline CDR1 is SGHAT and CDR2 FQDESV (reference sequence). This CDR3 has 12 amino acids. CDR3 nucleotide sequence: TGTGCCAGCGGGACAGGGGAGGAGACCCAGTACTTC. It yields the protein CASGTGEETQYF.

As concerns this clone: This specimen includes other DNA sequences encoding the same CDR3. The chain employs TRBV5-6 and TRBJ2-5, with 7 bases lining up with TRBD1. The germline V gene has CDR1 SGHDT and CDR2 YYEEEE. This CDR3 has 13 amino acids. J lost 2 bases, V lost 4 bases, and 2 bases had no gene match. The chain's CDR3 is CASSPQGQETQYF. The CDR3 bases are TGTGCCAGCAGCCCACAGGGGCAAGAGACCCAGTACTTC.

The CDR3 spells CASSAADRVMHEQYF. CDR3 nucleotide sequence: TGTGCCAGCAGCGCCGCAGACAGGGTTATGCACGAGCAGTACTTC. The chain joins TRBV5-5 to TRBJ2-7, with TRBD1 identical over 7 bases. The CDR3 covers 15 residues. CDR1 and CDR2 from the germline V gene are SGHKS and YYEKEE (reference sequence). With 4 bases clipped from V and 5 bases from J, the junction kept 12 bases outside the gene matches. The full variable domain, its missing parts supplied by reference TRBV5-5 and TRBJ2-7, is DAGVTQSPTHLIKTRGQQVTLRCSPISGHKSVSWYQQVLGQGPQFIFQYYEKEERGRGNFPDRFSARQFPNYSSELNVNALLLGDSALYLCASSAADRVMHEQYFGPGTRLTVT.

This clone has a single count. The chain links TRBV19 to TRBJ2-7, with D perhaps matching TRBD2 (6 bases). V gave up 6 bases and J gave up 3 bases, with 21 bases separating them. Germline V CDR1 and CDR2: LNHDA, SQIVND (reference sequence). The CDR3 sequence is 16 residues long. Here the CDR3 reads CASSAGLGMEGYEQYF. The DNA for the CDR3 is TGTGCCAGTAGCGCAGGGTTGGGGATGGAGGGCTACGAGCAGTACTTC.

This chain links TRBV19 with TRBJ2-5; 8 positions match TRBD1. The germline gives CDR1 LNHDA, CDR2 SQIVND (reference sequence). The CDR3 covers 16 residues. V gave up 0 bases and J gave up 5 bases; unmatched junction bases: 8. CDR3 sequence reads: CASSIDLSRDRETQYF. Here the CDR3 DNA reads TGTGCCAGTAGTATAGATCTATCTAGGGACAGGGAGACCCAGTACTTC. Full variable domain (rest looked up from reference TRBV19 and TRBJ2-5): DGGITQSPKYLFRKEGQNVTLSCEQNLNHDAMYWYRQDPGQGLRLIYYSQIVNDFQKGDIAEGYSVSREKKESFPLTVTSAQKNPTAFYLCASSIDLSRDRETQYFGPGTRLLVL.

This clone has only a few counts. The genes are TRBV5-1 and TRBJ1-2; a possible D gene is TRBD1 (5 bases). Trimming cost V 5 bases and J 7 bases, with 15 bases left between them. CDR1 is SGHRS and CDR2 is YFSETQ in the germline V gene. The CDR3 runs to 13 residues. The CDR3 protein is CASSPDRSGGYTF. CDR3 DNA: TGCGCCAGCAGTCCCGACAGATCGGGTGGCTACACCTTC.

This chain uses TRBV2 with TRBJ2-7; D not resolved. Germline assignment: CDR1 SNHLY and CDR2 FYNNEI. The CDR3 runs 12 residues. V was clipped by 4 bases and J by 4 bases, with 8 bases between them. The chain's CDR3 is CASSALLYEQYF. The CDR3 DNA follows: TGTGCCAGCAGTGCCCTGTTATACGAGCAGTACTTC.

The CDR3 loop reads CASSLRGSGELFF. DNA for the CDR3: TGTGCCAGCAGCTTGCGAGGATCCGGGGAGCTGTTTTTT. The gene calls are TRBV5-4 and TRBJ2-2; D is unclear. CDR3 length equals 13 residues. V lost 1 base and J 6 bases, leaving 7 bases between the germline ends. CDR1 and CDR2 from the germline V gene are SGHNT and YYREEE (reference sequence). The variable domain in full, completed from reference TRBV5-4 and TRBJ2-2, reads ETGVTQSPTHLIKTRGQQVTLRCSSQSGHNTVSWYQQALGQGPQFIFQYYREEENGRGNFPPRFSGLQFPNYSSELNVNALELDDSALYLCASSLRGSGELFFGEGSRLTVL.

The rearrangement joins TRBV29-1 to TRBJ2-7, with 9 bases that match TRBD1. The V and J ends lost 4 bases and 5 bases, in that order; junction bases with no gene match: 12. Looked up from germline, CDR1 is SQVTM and CDR2 is ANQGSEA. The CDR3 has 15 amino acids. CDR3 in amino acids: CSVAPQGAVVHEQYF. CDR3 nucleotide sequence: TGCAGCGTTGCGCCACAGGGGGCTGTAGTCCACGAGCAGTACTTC.

The V and J genes are TRBV27 and TRBJ2-7, with TRBD1 as a possible D gene (6 bases). CDR3 length: 17 residues. Deletions cut 2 bases from V and 5 bases from J, with 22 bases between. CDR1 is MNHEY, CDR2 SMNVEV, per germline (reference sequence). CDR3 in amino acids: CASSLSGTRGVGHEQYF. The CDR3 coding sequence is TGTGCCAGCAGTTTAAGTGGGACACGTGGGGTAGGGCACGAGCAGTACTTC.

CDR3 amino acids: CASSPGAKNIQYF. The CDR3 DNA reads as TGTGCCAGTAGTCCAGGGGCCAAAAACATTCAGTACTTC. The chain has TRBV19 and TRBJ2-4; D is possibly TRBD1 (5 bases). This CDR3 region has 13 residues. The germline gives CDR1 LNHDA, CDR2 SQIVND (reference sequence). V was pared by 5 bases and J by 1 base, with 6 bases between.

The chain links TRBV19 to TRBJ2-1, with 8 nucleotides matching TRBD1. Trimming took 5 bases from V and 13 from J; bases not matched to a gene: 7. The germline V gene encodes CDR1 LNHDA and CDR2 SQIVND (reference sequence). This CDR3 is built from 12 residues. The CDR3 DNA sequence: TGTGCCAGTAGTGAAGGCAGGGGGCTCCAGTTCTTC. It encodes CASSEGRGLQFF.